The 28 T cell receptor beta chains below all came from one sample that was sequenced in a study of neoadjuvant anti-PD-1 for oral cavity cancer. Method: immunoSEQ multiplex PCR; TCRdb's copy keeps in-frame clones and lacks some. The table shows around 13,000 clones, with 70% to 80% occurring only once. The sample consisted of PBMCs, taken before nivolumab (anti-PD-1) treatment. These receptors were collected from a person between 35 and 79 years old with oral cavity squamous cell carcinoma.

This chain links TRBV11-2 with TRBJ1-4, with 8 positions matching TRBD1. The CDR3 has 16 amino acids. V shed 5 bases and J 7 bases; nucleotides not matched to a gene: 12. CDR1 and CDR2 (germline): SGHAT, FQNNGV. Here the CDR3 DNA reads TGTGCCAGCAGCCCCTTGTCCAGGGGGCGCGTTGAAAAACTGTTTTTT. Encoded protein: CASSPLSRGRVEKLFF.

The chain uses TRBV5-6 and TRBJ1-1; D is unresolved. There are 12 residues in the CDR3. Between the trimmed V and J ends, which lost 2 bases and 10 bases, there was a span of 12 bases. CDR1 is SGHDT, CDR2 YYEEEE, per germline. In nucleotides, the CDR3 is TGTGCCAGCAGCTTATTGGTAGGGTTAGCTTTCTTT. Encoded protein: CASSLLVGLAFF. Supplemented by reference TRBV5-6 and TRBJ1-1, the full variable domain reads DAGVTQSPTHLIKTRGQQVTLRCSPKSGHDTVSWYQQALGQGPQFIFQYYEEEERQRGNFPDRFSGHQFPNYSSELNVNALLLGDSALYLCASSLLVGLAFFGQGTRLTVV.

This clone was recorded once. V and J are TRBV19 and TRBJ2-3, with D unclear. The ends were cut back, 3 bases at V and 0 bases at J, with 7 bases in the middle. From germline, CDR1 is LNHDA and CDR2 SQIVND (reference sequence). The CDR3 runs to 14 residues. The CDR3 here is CASSIRSSTDTQYF. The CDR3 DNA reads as TGTGCCAGTAGTATCAGGTCTAGCACAGATACGCAGTATTTT.

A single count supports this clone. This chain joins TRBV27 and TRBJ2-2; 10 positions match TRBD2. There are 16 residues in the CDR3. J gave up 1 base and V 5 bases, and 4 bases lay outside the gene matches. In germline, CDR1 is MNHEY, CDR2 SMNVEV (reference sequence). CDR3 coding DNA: TGTGCCAGCAGTACCAGACTAGCGGGGAACACCGGGGAGCTGTTTTTT. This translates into CASSTRLAGNTGELFF.

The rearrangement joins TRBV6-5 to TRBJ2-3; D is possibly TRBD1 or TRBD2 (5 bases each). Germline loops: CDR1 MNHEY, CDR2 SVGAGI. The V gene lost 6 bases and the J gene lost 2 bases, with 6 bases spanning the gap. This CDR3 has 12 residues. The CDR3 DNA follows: TGTGCCAGCAGCGGGACCACAGATACGCAGTATTTT. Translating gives CASSGTTDTQYF.

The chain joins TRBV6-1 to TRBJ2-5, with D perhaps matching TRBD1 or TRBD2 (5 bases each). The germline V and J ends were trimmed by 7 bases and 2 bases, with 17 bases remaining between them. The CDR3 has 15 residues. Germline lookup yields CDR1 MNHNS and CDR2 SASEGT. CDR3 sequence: CASTLYRGRQETQYF. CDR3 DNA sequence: TGTGCCAGCACCCTCTATAGGGGACGGCAAGAGACCCAGTACTTC.

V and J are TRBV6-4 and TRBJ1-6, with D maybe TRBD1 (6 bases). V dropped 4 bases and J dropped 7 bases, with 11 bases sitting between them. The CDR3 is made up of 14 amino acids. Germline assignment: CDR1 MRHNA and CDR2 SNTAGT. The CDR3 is CASSGVGGNSPLHF. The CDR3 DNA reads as TGTGCCAGCAGTGGGGTCGGGGGCAATTCACCCCTCCACTTT.

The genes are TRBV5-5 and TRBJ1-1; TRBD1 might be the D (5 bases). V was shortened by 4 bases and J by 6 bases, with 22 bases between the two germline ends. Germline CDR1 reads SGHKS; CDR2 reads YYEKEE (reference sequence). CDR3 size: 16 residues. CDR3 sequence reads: CASSRGALSVTAEAFF. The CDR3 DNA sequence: TGTGCCAGCAGCCGCGGGGCCCTAAGTGTAACGGCTGAAGCTTTCTTT.

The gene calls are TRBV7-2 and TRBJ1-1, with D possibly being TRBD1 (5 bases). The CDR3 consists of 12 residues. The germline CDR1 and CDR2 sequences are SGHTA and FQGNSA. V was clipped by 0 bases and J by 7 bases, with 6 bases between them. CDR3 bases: TGTGCCAGCAGCTTAGCGGGGGGTGAAGCTTTCTTT. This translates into CASSLAGGEAFF.

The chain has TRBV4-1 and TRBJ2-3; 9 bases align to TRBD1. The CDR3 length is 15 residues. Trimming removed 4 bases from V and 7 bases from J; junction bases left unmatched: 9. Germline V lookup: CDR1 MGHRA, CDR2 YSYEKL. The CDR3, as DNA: TGCGCCAGCAGCCGAGACGGGACAGGGCGAAATACGCAGTATTTT. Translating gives CASSRDGTGRNTQYF.

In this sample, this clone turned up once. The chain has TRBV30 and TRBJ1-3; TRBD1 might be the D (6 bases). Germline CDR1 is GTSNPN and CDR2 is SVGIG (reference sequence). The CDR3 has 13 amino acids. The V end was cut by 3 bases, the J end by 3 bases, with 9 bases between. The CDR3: CAWRGGLGNTIYF. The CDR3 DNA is TGTGCCTGGAGAGGGGGGCTTGGAAACACCATATATTTT. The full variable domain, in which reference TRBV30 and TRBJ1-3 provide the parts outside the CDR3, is SQTIHQWPATLVQPVGSPLSLECTVEGTSNPNLYWYRQAAGRGLQLLFYSVGIGQISSEVPQNLSASRPQDRQFILSSKKLLLSDSGFYLCAWRGGLGNTIYFGEGSWLTVV.

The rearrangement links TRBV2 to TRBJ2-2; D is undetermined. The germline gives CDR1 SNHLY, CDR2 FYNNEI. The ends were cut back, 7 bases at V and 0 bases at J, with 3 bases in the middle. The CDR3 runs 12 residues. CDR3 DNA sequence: TGTGCCAGCAAACCGAACACCGGGGAGCTGTTTTTT. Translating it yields CASKPNTGELFF.

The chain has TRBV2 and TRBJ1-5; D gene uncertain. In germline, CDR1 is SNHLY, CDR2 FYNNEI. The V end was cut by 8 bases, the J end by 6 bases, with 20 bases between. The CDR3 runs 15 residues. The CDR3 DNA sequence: TGTGCCAGCCGATCCGCCACGGACCGTCTTCAGCCCCAGCATTTT. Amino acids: CASRSATDRLQPQHF.

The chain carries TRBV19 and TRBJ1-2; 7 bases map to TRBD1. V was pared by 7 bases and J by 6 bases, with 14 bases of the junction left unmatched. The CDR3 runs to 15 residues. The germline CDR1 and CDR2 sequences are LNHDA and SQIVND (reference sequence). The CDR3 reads CASTHITGQLHGYTF. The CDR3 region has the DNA TGTGCCAGTACTCATATCACGGGACAGTTGCATGGCTACACCTTC.

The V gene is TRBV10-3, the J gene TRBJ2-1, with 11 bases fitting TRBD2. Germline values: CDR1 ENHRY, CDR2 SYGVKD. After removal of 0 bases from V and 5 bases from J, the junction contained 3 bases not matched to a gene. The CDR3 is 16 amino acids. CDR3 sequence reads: CAISESASGRNNEQFF. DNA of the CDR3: TGTGCCATCAGTGAGTCGGCTAGCGGGAGGAACAATGAGCAGTTCTTC.

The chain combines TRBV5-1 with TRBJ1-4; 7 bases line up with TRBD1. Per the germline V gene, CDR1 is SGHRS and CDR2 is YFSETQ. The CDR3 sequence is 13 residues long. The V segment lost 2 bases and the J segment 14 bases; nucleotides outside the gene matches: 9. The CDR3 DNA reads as TGCGCCAGCAGCTTCGGGCAGGGGGAATCGCTGTTTTTT. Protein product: CASSFGQGESLFF. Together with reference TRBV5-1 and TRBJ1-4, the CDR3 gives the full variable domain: KAGVTQTPRYLIKTRGQQVTLSCSPISGHRSVSWYQQTPGQGLQFLFEYFSETQRNKGNFPGRFSGRQFSNSRSEMNVSTLELGDSALYLCASSFGQGESLFFGSGTQLSVL.

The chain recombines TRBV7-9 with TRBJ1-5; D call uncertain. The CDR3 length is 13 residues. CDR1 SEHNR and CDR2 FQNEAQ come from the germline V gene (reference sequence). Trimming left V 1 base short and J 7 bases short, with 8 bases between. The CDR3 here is CASSLEGLQPQHF. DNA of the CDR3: TGTGCCAGCAGCTTAGAAGGTCTACAGCCCCAGCATTTT.

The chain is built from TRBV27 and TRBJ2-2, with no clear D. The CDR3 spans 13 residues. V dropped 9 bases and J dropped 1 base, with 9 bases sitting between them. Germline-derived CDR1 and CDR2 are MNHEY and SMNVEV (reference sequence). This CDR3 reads CASVQWNTGELFF. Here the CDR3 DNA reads TGTGCCAGTGTTCAGTGGAACACCGGGGAGCTGTTTTTT.

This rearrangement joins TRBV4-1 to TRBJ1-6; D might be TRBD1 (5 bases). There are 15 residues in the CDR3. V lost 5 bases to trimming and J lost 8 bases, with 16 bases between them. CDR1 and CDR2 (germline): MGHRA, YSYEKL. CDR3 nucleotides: TGCGCCAGCAGCTTCGCGGAGGGACGGGATTCACCCCTCCACTTT. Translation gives CASSFAEGRDSPLHF.

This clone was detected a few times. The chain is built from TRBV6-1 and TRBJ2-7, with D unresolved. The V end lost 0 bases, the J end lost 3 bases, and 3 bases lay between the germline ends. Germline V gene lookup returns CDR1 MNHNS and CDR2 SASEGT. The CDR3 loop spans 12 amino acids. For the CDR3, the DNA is TGTGCCAGCAGTGAAGCCTACTACGAGCAGTACTTC. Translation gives CASSEAYYEQYF.

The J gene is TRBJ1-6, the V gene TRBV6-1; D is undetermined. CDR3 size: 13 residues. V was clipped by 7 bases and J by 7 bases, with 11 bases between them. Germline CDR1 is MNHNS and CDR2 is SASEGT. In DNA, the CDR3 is TGTGCCAGCAACGACCTGGGGAATTCACCCCTCCACTTT. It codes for CASNDLGNSPLHF.

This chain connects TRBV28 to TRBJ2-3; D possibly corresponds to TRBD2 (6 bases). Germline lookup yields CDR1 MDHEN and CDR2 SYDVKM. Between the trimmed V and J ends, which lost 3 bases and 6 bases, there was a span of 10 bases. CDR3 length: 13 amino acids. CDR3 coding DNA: TGTGCCAGCAGTTTGCGCGGGACGGATACGCAGTATTTT. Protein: CASSLRGTDTQYF.

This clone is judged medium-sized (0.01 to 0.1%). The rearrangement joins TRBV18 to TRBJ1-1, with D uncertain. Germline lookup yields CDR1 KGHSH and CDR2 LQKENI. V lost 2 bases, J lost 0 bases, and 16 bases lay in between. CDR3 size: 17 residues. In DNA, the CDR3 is TGTGCCAGCTCACCATTGCCAAGTGACGTAATGAACACTGAAGCTTTCTTT. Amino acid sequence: CASSPLPSDVMNTEAFF. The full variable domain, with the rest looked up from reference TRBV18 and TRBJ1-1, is NAGVMQNPRHLVRRRGQEARLRCSPMKGHSHVYWYRQLPEEGLKFMVYLQKENIIDESGMPKERFSAEFPKEGPSILRIQQVVRGDSAAYFCASSPLPSDVMNTEAFFGQGTRLTVV.

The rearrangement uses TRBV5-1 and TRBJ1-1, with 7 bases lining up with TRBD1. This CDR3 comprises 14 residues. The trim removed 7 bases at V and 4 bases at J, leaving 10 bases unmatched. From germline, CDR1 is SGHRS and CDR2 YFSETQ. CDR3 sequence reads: CASRLNRGSTEAFF. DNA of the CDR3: TGCGCCAGCCGCCTAAACAGGGGCTCCACTGAAGCTTTCTTT. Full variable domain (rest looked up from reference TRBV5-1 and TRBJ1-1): KAGVTQTPRYLIKTRGQQVTLSCSPISGHRSVSWYQQTPGQGLQFLFEYFSETQRNKGNFPGRFSGRQFSNSRSEMNVSTLELGDSALYLCASRLNRGSTEAFFGQGTRLTVV.

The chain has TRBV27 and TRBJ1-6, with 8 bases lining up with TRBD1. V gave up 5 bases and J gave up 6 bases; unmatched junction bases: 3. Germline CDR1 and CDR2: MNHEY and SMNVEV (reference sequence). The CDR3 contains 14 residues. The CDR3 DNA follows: TGTGCCAGCAGTCTGGGACAGGTTAATTCACCCCTCCACTTT. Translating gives CASSLGQVNSPLHF.

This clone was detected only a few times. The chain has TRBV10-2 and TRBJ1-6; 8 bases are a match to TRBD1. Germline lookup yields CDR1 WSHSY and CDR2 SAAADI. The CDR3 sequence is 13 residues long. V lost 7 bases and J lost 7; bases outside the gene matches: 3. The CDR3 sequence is CASKTGENSPLHF. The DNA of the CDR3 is TGCGCCAGCAAGACAGGGGAAAATTCACCCCTCCACTTT.

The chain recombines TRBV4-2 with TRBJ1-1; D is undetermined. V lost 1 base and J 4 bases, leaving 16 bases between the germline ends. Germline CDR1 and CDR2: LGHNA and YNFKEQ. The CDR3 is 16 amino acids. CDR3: CASSQGSAWSITEAFF. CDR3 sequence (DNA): TGTGCCAGCAGCCAAGGATCGGCTTGGAGCATCACTGAAGCTTTCTTT.

For the CDR3, the DNA is TGTGCCAGCAGCCCAACGAAGGGAGGAGGGGTAGTATCACCCCTCCACTTT. Protein product: CASSPTKGGGVVSPLHF. The gene calls are TRBV5-4 and TRBJ1-6; D might be TRBD1 (5 bases). The V and J ends lost 4 bases and 10 bases respectively, with 24 bases between them. The CDR3 loop spans 17 amino acids. Germline CDR1 reads SGHNT; CDR2 reads YYREEE (reference sequence).